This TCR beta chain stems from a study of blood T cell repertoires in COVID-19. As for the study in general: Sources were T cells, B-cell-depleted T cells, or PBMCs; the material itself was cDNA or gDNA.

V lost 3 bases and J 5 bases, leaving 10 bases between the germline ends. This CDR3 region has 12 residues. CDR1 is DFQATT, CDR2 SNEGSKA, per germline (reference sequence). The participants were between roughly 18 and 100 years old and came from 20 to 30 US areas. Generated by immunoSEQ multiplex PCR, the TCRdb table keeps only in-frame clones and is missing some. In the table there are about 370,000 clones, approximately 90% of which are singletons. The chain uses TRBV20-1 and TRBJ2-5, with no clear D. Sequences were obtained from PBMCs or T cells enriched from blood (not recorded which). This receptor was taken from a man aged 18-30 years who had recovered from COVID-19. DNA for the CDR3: TGCAGTGCTAGTCCGAGCTCGGAGACCCAGTACTTC. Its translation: CSASPSSETQYF.